The T cell receptor beta chain under discussion was sequenced for a study of T-cell memory formation after mild COVID-19. Looking at the study overall: The study found TCR clusters largely donor specific.

Trimming at V came to 11 bases and at J to 4 bases, leaving 8 bases not matched to a gene. The CDR3 is 13 residues long. Germline V gene lookup returns CDR1 MNHNS and CDR2 SASEGT. Researchers used 5'RACE with constant-segment primers to make TCR alpha and TCR beta cDNA libraries that carry sample barcodes and UMIs. TCRdb reanalysed the 5' RACE reads using MiXCR and keeps one entry per CDR3 protein. The table records hundreds of thousands of distinct CDR3 sequences, less than 20% of them present only once. This sequence originates from a man aged 18 to 30 who had mild COVID-19 (a few samples of this study predate the infection). Cell type and time point are not known. The genes are TRBV6-1 and TRBJ2-5; 9 positions agree with TRBD2. What was sequenced was PBMCs or a T cell subset sorted from them (not recorded which). This CDR3 is CAGGGGARETQYF. For the CDR3, the DNA is TGTGCCGGGGGCGGGGGGGCCCGAGAGACCCAGTACTTC.